The rows below give T cell receptor beta chains drawn from one sample of a study of blood T cell repertoires in COVID-19. Profiled with immunoSEQ multiplex PCR; TCRdb holds only in-frame clones, not every one. The repertoire consists of around 620,000 clones, with 70% to 90% occurring once and the leading ten covering more than 0.25%. The specimen was peripheral blood. These receptors were obtained from a woman aged 18-29 years with acute or convalescent COVID-19. CDR3s include the opening cysteine and the closing phenylalanine or tryptophan. A D gene is named only where the DNA matches it firmly. Where a row states a size, it is once, few, many or the class of an expanded clone; other rows omit it.

D gene: NA; J gene: TRBJ1-2; V gene: TRBV29-1; clone size: NA; CDR3 DNA: TGCAGCGTTGAGGCCAGGGGAACTAACTATGGCTACACCTTC; CDR3 protein: CSVEARGTNYGYTF
D gene: NA; J gene: TRBJ2-2; V gene: TRBV7-9; clone size: NA; CDR3 DNA: TGTGCCAGCAGCTTGGGCATTGCTACCGGCAGGATCCCCGGGGAGCTGTTTTTT; CDR3 protein: CASSLGIATGRIPGELFF
D gene: TRBD2; J gene: TRBJ2-3; V gene: TRBV19; clone size: NA; CDR3 DNA: TGTGCCAGTAAGTCCCGGGGGGGCCTGGTTGGAGATACGCAGTATTTT; CDR3 protein: CASKSRGGLVGDTQYF
D gene: NA; J gene: TRBJ1-1; V gene: TRBV19; clone size: NA; CDR3 DNA: TGTGCCAGCTTCCGGGGGAACACTGAAGCTTTCTTT; CDR3 protein: CASFRGNTEAFF
D gene: NA; J gene: TRBJ1-2; V gene: TRBV14; clone size: NA; CDR3 DNA: TGTGCCAGCAGCCAAGATCGCGGGGGAGCCTATGGCTACACCTTC; CDR3 protein: CASSQDRGGAYGYTF
D gene: NA; J gene: TRBJ1-1; V gene: TRBV4-1; clone size: NA; CDR3 DNA: TGCGCCAGCAGCCGCCGACCCGTCCAGAGGAAAGCTTTCTTT; CDR3 protein: CASSRRPVQRKAFF
D gene: NA; J gene: TRBJ1-1; V gene: TRBV11-2; clone size: NA; CDR3 DNA: TGTGCCAGCAGCTTAAGGGGGAGCGGGGGCACTGAAGCTTTCTTT; CDR3 protein: CASSLRGSGGTEAFF
D gene: TRBD2; J gene: TRBJ2-2; V gene: TRBV7-2; clone size: NA; CDR3 DNA: TGTGCCAGCAGCTCGGGACTAGCGGGGGTTATCGGGGAGCTGTTTTTT; CDR3 protein: CASSSGLAGVIGELFF
D gene: NA; J gene: TRBJ1-5; V gene: TRBV6-6; clone size: NA; CDR3 DNA: TGTGCCAGCGGGGAGGGTGGAGCCCAGCATTTT; CDR3 protein: CASGEGGAQHF
D gene: TRBD1; J gene: TRBJ1-4; V gene: TRBV2; clone size: NA; CDR3 DNA: TGTGCCAGCAGTGCTGAGACAGGGGAGTTTAGGGAAAAACTGTTTTTT; CDR3 protein: CASSAETGEFREKLFF
D gene: NA; J gene: TRBJ1-2; V gene: TRBV7-3; clone size: once; CDR3 DNA: TGTGCCAGCAGTAAAGCGGGGGGCTATGGCTACACCTTC; CDR3 protein: CASSKAGGYGYTF